Shown below are 3 T cell receptor beta chains from a single sample sequenced in a study of T cells in Graves' hyperthyroidism and ophthalmopathy. TCR beta CDR3 regions were amplified from RNA. Initially, a first-round RT-PCR of the TCR CDR3 employed the HTBI primer set. One entry per CDR3 protein results from TCRdb running MiXCR on the multiplex PCR reads. The repertoire holds under 800,000 distinct CDR3 sequences, approximately 14% seen once, with around 9.6% in the top ten. The sample taken for sequencing was blood. These receptors were taken from a woman younger than 35 with Graves' hyperthyroidism.

The rearrangement uses TRBV18 and TRBJ2-6; TRBD1 is a possible D gene (5 bases). The V end lost 2 bases, the J end lost 4 bases, and 18 bases lay between the germline ends. The CDR3 is 18 amino acids. Germline-derived CDR1 and CDR2 are KGHSH and LQKENI. CDR3 nucleotides: TGTGCCAGCTCACCATCTTCTAGGGGCGCAACCGGGGCCAACGTCCTGACTTTC. Translating gives CASSPSSRGATGANVLTF.

This clonotype appeared many times. The chain recombines TRBV18 with TRBJ1-1, with D hard to call. V lost 0 bases, J lost 4 bases, and 6 bases lay in between. Germline CDR1 KGHSH, CDR2 LQKENI. The CDR3 covers 13 residues. As DNA, the CDR3 is TGTGCCAGCTCACCACCGATCTCCACTGAAGCTTTCTTT. It encodes CASSPPISTEAFF.

This clonotype was found a few times. The chain links TRBV19 to TRBJ2-5, with TRBD1 matching 12 bases. With 4 bases clipped from V and 6 bases from J, the junction kept 6 bases outside the gene matches. The CDR3 has 15 amino acids. Germline assignment: CDR1 LNHDA and CDR2 SQIVND (reference sequence). The CDR3 loop is CASSNRDRGRQTQYF. DNA for the CDR3: TGTGCCAGTAGTAACCGGGACAGGGGGCGACAGACCCAGTACTTC.